These 9 T cell receptor beta chains share one sample of origin, sequenced in a study of control samples from healthy donors and cancer patients. Assay used: immunoSEQ multiplex PCR; TCRdb lists only in-frame clones, some missing. The table records about 130,000 clones, roughly 91% of them present only once. Sequenced sample: PBMCs. These receptors were collected from a man between 50 and 59 years old with head and neck cancer.

This chain uses TRBV15 with TRBJ2-2, with 12 bases aligning to TRBD2. Germline CDR1 reads LNHNV; CDR2 reads YYDKDF (reference sequence). The CDR3 extends over 14 amino acids. J lost 7 bases, V lost 7 bases, and 4 bases had no gene match. CDR3 sequence reads: CATTSGGAVGELFF. CDR3 bases: TGTGCCACCACTAGCGGGGGGGCCGTCGGGGAGCTGTTTTTT.

The chain carries TRBV7-2 and TRBJ2-1; D is undetermined. Trimming removed 2 bases at V and 5 bases at J, with 10 bases between. CDR3 size: 14 residues. CDR1 is SGHTA, CDR2 FQGNSA, per germline. The CDR3, as DNA: TGTGCCAGCAGCTTAAGTGCCAGAGACAATGAGCAGTTCTTC. Encoded protein: CASSLSARDNEQFF.

The rearrangement joins TRBV18 to TRBJ1-2; 10 bases are shared with TRBD1. This CDR3 is built from 15 residues. After removal of 2 bases from V and 6 bases from J, the junction contained 6 bases not matched to a gene. Germline V lookup: CDR1 KGHSH, CDR2 LQKENI. CDR3 sequence (DNA): TGTGCCAGCTCACCAACCGGGACAGGGGCAAATGGCTACACCTTC. Translating gives CASSPTGTGANGYTF.

The chain combines TRBV6-6 with TRBJ1-6; D unclear. Germline loops: CDR1 MNHNY, CDR2 SVGAGI (reference sequence). This CDR3 region has 15 residues. V lost 3 bases, J lost 7 bases, and 13 bases lay in between. The CDR3 sequence is CASSYFYLGNSPLHF. The CDR3, as DNA: TGTGCCAGCAGTTATTTTTACTTGGGAAATTCACCCCTCCACTTT.

The V and J genes are TRBV19 and TRBJ1-1; D is unresolved. The V gene's germline CDR1 is LNHDA and CDR2 SQIVND (reference sequence). The V end was cut by 3 bases, the J end by 0 bases, with 8 bases between. The CDR3 loop spans 14 amino acids. The CDR3 spells CASSISPMNTEAFF. CDR3 DNA: TGTGCCAGTAGTATTAGCCCCATGAACACTGAAGCTTTCTTT.

The gene calls are TRBV6-6 and TRBJ1-1; the D is unclear. V dropped 6 bases and J dropped 1 base, with 15 bases sitting between them. The CDR3 length is 15 residues. The germline V gene has CDR1 MNHNY and CDR2 SVGAGI (reference sequence). The CDR3 is CASSVGGIGNTEAFF. CDR3 DNA sequence: TGTGCCAGCAGCGTTGGTGGCATCGGGAACACTGAAGCTTTCTTT.

The chain is built from TRBV6-6 and TRBJ1-3; TRBD1 might be the D (6 bases). The germline CDR1 and CDR2 sequences are MNHNY and SVGAGI (reference sequence). Trimming cost V 6 bases and J 3 bases, with 18 bases left between them. This CDR3 has 16 residues. CDR3 DNA: TGTGCCAGCAGCCCCCCCCGCAGGGGCGGTGGAAACACCATATATTTT. Encoded protein: CASSPPRRGGGNTIYF.

The chain links TRBV5-1 to TRBJ2-1; 11 nucleotides line up with TRBD2. There are 22 residues in the CDR3. Germline V CDR1 and CDR2: SGHRS, YFSETQ. Trimming at V came to 0 bases and at J to 6 bases, leaving 23 bases not matched to a gene. As DNA, the CDR3 is TGCGCCAGCAGCTTGGCTTTCATCGGAGAGGGAGACCCGGGACTAGCGGTCAATGAGCAGTTCTTC. This translates into CASSLAFIGEGDPGLAVNEQFF.

The genes are TRBV7-9 and TRBJ1-3; D is ambiguous. V lost 3 bases to trimming and J lost 2 bases, with 8 bases between them. The CDR3 contains 14 residues. Germline lookup yields CDR1 SEHNR and CDR2 FQNEAQ (reference sequence). The CDR3 DNA sequence: TGTGCCAGCAGCTTTTCTGATGCTGGAAACACCATATATTTT. This encodes CASSFSDAGNTIYF.